This TCR beta chain derives from a study of blood T cells in healthy people across ages. Findings of the study overall: Fewer expanded clones and more diversity marked long-lived versus aged donors.

Combining a sample-barcoded 5' primer with a J-beta primer mix, a second PCR ran for roughly 6 to 12 cycles. The authors tagged each cDNA molecule using a template-switch adaptor with 12 random nucleotides. TCRdb re-called the 5' RACE reads through MiXCR, storing one row per CDR3 protein. The sample contains under 950,000 distinct CDR3 sequences, about 20% of which appear only once. V was clipped by 8 bases and J by 0 bases, with 13 bases between them. The CDR3 loop spans 14 amino acids. Germline CDR1 is SNHLY and CDR2 is FYNNEI. About this clonotype: The antigen remains undetermined.

The receptor was derived from a man between 65 and 80 years old in good health. Sequenced: blood. This rearrangement joins TRBV2 to TRBJ1-2, with D maybe TRBD1 (6 bases). This CDR3 is CASGLGGTNYGYTF. CDR3 DNA: TGTGCCAGCGGTCTTGGGGGCACTAACTATGGCTACACCTTC.